This record looks at one T cell receptor beta chain sequence and its context. This clone turned up a few times. Its antigen specificity is not known. Qualities for individual bases were not recorded, and no much larger clone is one base off. TCR CDR3 regions were amplified from genomic DNA by multiplex PCR using the deep immunoSEQ assay. For each cell subset, the extracted genomic DNA was distributed evenly across all wells of several immunoSEQ 96-well plates, and each plate served as one replicate. Each replicate PCR for sorted subsets received around 200 ng genomic DNA, equal to roughly 33,000 T cell genomes. Purified libraries were quantified with a Qubit 3.0 fluorometer, sized on a Bioanalyzer 2100, and re-quantified with the KAPA Library Quantification kit. Every immunoSEQ 96-well plate was sequenced on a dedicated single-read 150-cycle Illumina NextSeq 550 flow cell. Per the original workflow: Because the immunoSEQ output included only junctional sequences and no quality scores, the filtering could not be the same as the filtering used for full-length reads. To assign V/J genes and CDR3, sequences were annotated against IMGT germline references using PyIR, a Python wrapper for IgBLAST v1.9. Reads were filtered out if the reads had weak V/J assignments (E-value above 1e-6), no CDR3, stop codons, out-of-frame junctions, or ambiguous translated residues. V3J clonotypes were defined as sequences sharing the same inferred V gene, J gene, and CDR3 amino acid sequence. Percentage overlap between repertoires was calculated by dividing the number of shared unique clonotypes by the size of the smaller repertoire. RTK rarefaction, the Chao1 estimator, and Recon v2.1 estimates of unobserved clonotypes were used to assess repertoire richness. OLGA was used to compute generation probabilities for all TCRbeta clonotypes that the gDNA method yielded from a few donors. TCRdb's version of the immuneACCESS table is confined to in-frame rearrangements and falls short of the full clone set. An unresolved V gene accounts for under half of the shortfall where checked; the remainder is of unknown origin. The V and J calls and clone size come from that table; D and trimming were worked out from the DNA. The table for this sample lists about 1.1 million clones; around three quarters of them were counted only once. The leading ten clones occupy 0.85% to 1% of the sample.

The germline V and J ends show losses of 4 bases and 2 bases respectively, and no gene match explains 6 bases of the junction. From the germline V gene, CDR1 is MNHEY and CDR2 is SVGAGI. The CDR3 contains 15 residues, cysteine and phenylalanine counted. Only the CDR3 portion is preserved as DNA: 45 bases, with reading frame beginning at the first base. These data originate in a study of shared clonotypes between healthy human individuals (TCRdb year 2020). For context, the study as a whole: The cohort comprised two women and a few men aged 18 to 49 years. For each donor, CD4 naive and CD4 memory were each given three plates, CD8 naive was given two plates, and CD8 memory was given one plate. Leukapheresis yielded between about 0.9 and 9.5 billion PBMCs per donor. Different laboratories and diverse techniques were used to prepare libraries and sequence TCR repertoires, to increase sequencing depth and limit assay-specific biases. To estimate repertoire size and how much clonotypes are shared between individuals, the study performed deep sequencing of blood TCR repertoires from roughly five healthy adults. Beyond this particular receptor, the publication reports: Across a few donors, approximately 4.9% of naive CD4, 3% to 3.5% of naive CD8, under 2.5% of memory CD4, and roughly 0.4% of memory CD8 clonotypes were shared. Rarefaction of sorted-subset datasets indicated incomplete sequencing despite the large sequencing depth. The small number of donors limited the genetic and exposure-history diversity represented. Based on pairwise subsampling, the degree of clonotype sharing among donors was expected to be affected by sequencing depth. Clonotypes shared by all four sorted-subset donors showed higher generation probabilities than non-shared clonotypes. Only blood was sampled, and tissue TCR repertoires likely differ from those in blood. Naive subsets generally had larger estimated clonotype richness than memory subsets.

Healthy HIV-negative adults with no recently reported acute infections or vaccinations were included as donors. Every donor was a Caucasian adult living in Nashville, Tennessee, USA. CD4+ T cells were enriched through magnetic negative selection, after which naive cells were positively selected on CD45RA and the remaining negative fraction served as the memory subset. After blood collection by leukapheresis, PBMCs were isolated using Ficoll-Histopaque density gradient centrifugation and then cryopreserved in the vapor phase of liquid nitrogen. Purity and quantity of every magnetically sorted T cell population were checked by analytical flow cytometry. From each sorted fraction, genomic DNA was isolated and quantified by UV absorbance on a Nanodrop 2000c.

The sequencing sample was made of memory CD4+ T cells from PBMCs. According to the study, the label for this sample's cell subset or site signals: CD45RA-negative fraction. The chain uses TRBV6-5 and TRBJ1-2; TRBD1 agrees with 8 junctional bases. The sequence derives from a young man in good health. Some clones in this sample may be carry-over from other donors' samples. The sequenced DNA: TGTGCCAGCAGTTCCCCAAGGACAGGGAACTATGGCTACACCTTC. This translates into CASSSPRTGNYGYTF.